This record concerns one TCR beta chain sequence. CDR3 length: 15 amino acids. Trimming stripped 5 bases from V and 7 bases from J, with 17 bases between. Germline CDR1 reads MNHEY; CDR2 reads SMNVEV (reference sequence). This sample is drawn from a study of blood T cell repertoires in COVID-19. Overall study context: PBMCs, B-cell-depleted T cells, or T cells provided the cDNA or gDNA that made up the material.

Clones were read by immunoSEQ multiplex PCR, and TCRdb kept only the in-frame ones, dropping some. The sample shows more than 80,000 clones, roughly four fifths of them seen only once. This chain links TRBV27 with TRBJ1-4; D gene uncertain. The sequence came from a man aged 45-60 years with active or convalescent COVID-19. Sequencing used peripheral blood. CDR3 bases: TGTGCCAGCAGTCTTAAGAGGGCCGTTCCTGAAAAACTGTTTTTT. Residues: CASSLKRAVPEKLFF.